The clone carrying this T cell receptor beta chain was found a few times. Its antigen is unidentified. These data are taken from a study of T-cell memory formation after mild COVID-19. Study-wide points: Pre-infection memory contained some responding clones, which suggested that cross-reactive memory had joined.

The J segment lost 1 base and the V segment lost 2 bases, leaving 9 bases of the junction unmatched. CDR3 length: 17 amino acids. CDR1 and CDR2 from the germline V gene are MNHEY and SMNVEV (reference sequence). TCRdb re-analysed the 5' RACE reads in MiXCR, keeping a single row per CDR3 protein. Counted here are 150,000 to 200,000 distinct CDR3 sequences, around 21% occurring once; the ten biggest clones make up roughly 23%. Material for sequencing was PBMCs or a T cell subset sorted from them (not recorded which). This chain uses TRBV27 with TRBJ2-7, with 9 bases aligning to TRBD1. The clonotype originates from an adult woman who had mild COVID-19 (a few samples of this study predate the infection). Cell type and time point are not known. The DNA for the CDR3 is TGTGCCAGCAGTTTACGCCCGGGACAGGGTATTTCCTACGAGCAGTACTTC. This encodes CASSLRPGQGISYEQYF.